What follows describes a single T cell receptor (beta chain). Its antigen is as yet unknown. Expressed TCRB transcripts were sequenced because the isolated RNA had all been reverse transcribed beforehand. Using immunoSEQ multiplex PCR, the repertoire was profiled, and TCRdb retains in-frame clones only, with some absent. The repertoire holds about 650,000 clones, with approximately 13% as singletons. This entry comes from a study of beta chain features in type 1 diabetes. This CDR3 has 13 residues. The germline gives CDR1 MNHNS, CDR2 SASEGT. J lost 10 bases, V lost 0 bases, and 4 bases had no gene match. Study-level results: For Type 1 diabetes patients, all four CD4+ subsets carried TCRB CDR3s that were moderately but significantly shorter.

The TCR sequence derives from a man younger than 40 with type 1 diabetes. V gene TRBV6-1 combines with J gene TRBJ1-1; 8 bases line up with TRBD1. The sample consisted of naive CD4+ T cells from blood. As DNA, the CDR3 is TGTGCCAGCAGTGAAGCCCCGGACAGGGCAGCTTTCTTT. Protein product: CASSEAPDRAAFF.